This T cell receptor (beta chain) originates from a study of T cell responses to AZD1222 COVID-19 vaccine. Turning to this clone: Its antigen is as yet unknown.

Germline CDR1 and CDR2: GTSNPN and SVGIG (reference sequence). The J segment lost 13 bases and the V segment lost 7 bases, leaving 19 bases of the junction unmatched. This CDR3 has 14 residues. Data came from immunoSEQ multiplex PCR; TCRdb stores just in-frame clones and leaves some out. The sample yields 150,000 to 200,000 clones, approximately 90% seen once. Study-wide findings and caveats: Two AZD1222 administrations were followed by greater Spike-specific TCR breadth and depth.

The specimen was peripheral blood, collected on day 0 of AZD1222 vaccination. The V call is TRBV30, the J call TRBJ1-2, with TRBD1 matching over 9 bases. The origin of this receptor is an adult in good health. The CDR3 DNA follows: TGTGCCTACCGAACCGCCGGGACAGGGCCCCGCTGCACCTTC. This translates into CAYRTAGTGPRCTF.